This T cell receptor (beta chain) stems from a study of T-cell reconstitution after alpha-beta-depleted transplantation in children. Study-level points and caveats: Diversity of TCRbeta at day 60 was high in some patients, arising from surviving recipient T cells and thymic progenitors. About two months after transplant, alpha-beta T cells reportedly came from several hundred expanded graft clones. T-cell numbers and diversity one year post-transplant derived largely from freshly generated T cells.

This clonotype is labeled as medium-sized. As yet, its antigen is unknown. One junction end disagrees with the germline gene, perhaps due to a read error. The CDR3 has 16 amino acids. Molecular barcoding with unique molecular identifiers was used for the TCRbeta library. TCRdb fed the PCR reads into MiXCR, producing one record per CDR3 protein. Of about 15,000 distinct CDR3 sequences in the sample, 4.5% to 5.5% were seen once. The source was PBMCs, collected before TCRalphabeta/CD19-depleted stem cell transplant. The clonotype originates from a boy younger than 18 with acute lymphoblastic leukemia, due to receive a stem cell transplant. V and J are TRBV12-3 or TRBV12-4 and TRBJ2-3; the match to TRBD2 covers 15 bases. CDR3 coding DNA: TGTGCCAGCAGCTTAGGACTAGCGGGGGGGACAGATACGCAGTATTTT. It translates to CASSLGLAGGTDTQYF.